Following are 18 T cell receptor beta chains from one sample sequenced in a study of T cells in Graves' hyperthyroidism and ophthalmopathy. TCR beta CDR3 regions were amplified from RNA. HTBI primers were the set used in a first-round RT-PCR of the TCR CDR3. Using its own MiXCR run on the multiplex PCR reads, TCRdb lists one record per CDR3 protein. The sample records around 600,000 distinct CDR3 sequences, approximately 16% being singletons. Material: blood. The receptors shown here come from a woman aged 40 to 49 with Graves' ophthalmopathy.

V and J are TRBV18 and TRBJ2-2, with D perhaps assigned TRBD1 or TRBD2 (5 bases each). CDR3 size: 17 residues. Germline CDR1 reads KGHSH; CDR2 reads LQKENI. V lost 6 bases to trimming and J lost 1 base, with 18 bases between them. CDR3 in DNA: TGTGCCAGCTCCCTAACCGGGGCGGAGCGGAACACCGGGGAGCTGTTTTTT. Translating it yields CASSLTGAERNTGELFF.

This clonotype has ten or more counts. This rearrangement joins TRBV2 to TRBJ2-3; 7 positions agree with TRBD1. Germline V gene data show CDR1 as SNHLY and CDR2 as FYNNEI. The junction had 6 bases not matched to a gene; V was cut back by 4 bases and J by 2 bases. The CDR3 sequence is 15 residues long. CDR3 DNA sequence: TGTGCCAGCAGTGGAAGGGACAGATACACAGATACGCAGTATTTT. Encoded protein: CASSGRDRYTDTQYF.

This clonotype showed up many times. J is TRBJ1-5 and V is TRBV12-3 or TRBV12-4; 9 bases agree with TRBD1. V was pared by 6 bases and J by 6 bases, with 3 bases of the junction left unmatched. This CDR3 comprises 13 residues. The CDR3 protein is CASRQGATQPQHF. CDR3 in DNA: TGTGCCAGCAGACAGGGGGCTACTCAGCCCCAGCATTTT.

The V call is TRBV7-9, the J call TRBJ2-3, with 11 nucleotides matching TRBD2. Germline loops: CDR1 SEHNR, CDR2 FQNEAQ (reference sequence). J gave up 1 base and V 2 bases, and 2 bases lay outside the gene matches. This CDR3 contains 16 residues. CDR3 sequence (DNA): TGTGCCAGCAGCTTAAAGACTAGCGGGGGCACAGATACGCAGTATTTT. Its translation: CASSLKTSGGTDTQYF.

This clonotype was counted many times. This chain joins TRBV18 and TRBJ1-1, with D unclear. This CDR3 comprises 13 residues. V was cut by 3 bases and J by 3 bases, with 8 bases left in between. Per germline, CDR1 KGHSH and CDR2 LQKENI. The CDR3: CASSPTPDTEAFF. The DNA of the CDR3 is TGTGCCAGCTCACCGACACCGGACACTGAAGCTTTCTTT.

Note on this clonotype: This could be a read error, since a much larger clone is one nucleotide away. The V call is TRBV2, the J call TRBJ2-5; 7 bases are a match to TRBD2. CDR3 length: 16 amino acids. CDR1 and CDR2 (germline): SNHLY, FYNNEI. With 7 bases clipped from V and 4 bases from J, the junction kept 15 bases outside the gene matches. The CDR3 nucleotides are TGTGCCAGCAACACGAGGACTAGTGGGGTTGGAGAGACCCAGTACTTC. Translating gives CASNTRTSGVGETQYF. Looking up the rest from reference TRBV2 and TRBJ2-5 gives the full variable domain: EPEVTQTPSHQVTQMGQEVILRCVPISNHLYFYWYRQILGQKVEFLVSFYNNEISEKSEIFDDQFSVERPDGSNFTLKIRSTKLEDSAMYFCASNTRTSGVGETQYFGPGTRLLVL.

V usage is TRBV10-3 and J usage is TRBJ2-3, with TRBD2 matching over 10 bases. Trimming cost V 5 bases and J 4 bases; bases outside gene matches: 6. Germline CDR1 is ENHRY and CDR2 is SYGVKD. The CDR3 has 15 amino acids. Written as DNA, the CDR3 is TGTGCCATCAGTTACAGCGGGGGGGCCGCAGATACGCAGTATTTT. Amino acids: CAISYSGGAADTQYF.

The J gene is TRBJ1-1, the V gene TRBV5-1, with D tentatively TRBD1 (5 bases). In germline, CDR1 is SGHRS, CDR2 YFSETQ. CDR3 length equals 12 residues. Trimming cost V 5 bases and J 10 bases, with 15 bases left between them. The CDR3 nucleotides are TGCGCCAGCAGAGGGGCAGGGCAAGGAGCTTTCTTT. Its protein is CASRGAGQGAFF.

This clonotype was counted at least ten times. J is TRBJ2-3 and V is TRBV18; D might be TRBD2 (5 bases). Germline values: CDR1 KGHSH, CDR2 LQKENI. With 2 bases removed from V and 6 bases from J, the gap between germline ends came to 12 bases. The CDR3 has 14 amino acids. CDR3 DNA: TGTGCCAGCTCACCAGACTATCTCGCCGATACGCAGTATTTT. Protein sequence: CASSPDYLADTQYF.

This clonotype was recorded only once. This may come from a read error, since a much larger clone is one base off. The V gene is TRBV20-1, the J gene TRBJ1-2, with TRBD1 as a possible D gene (5 bases). Per the germline V gene, CDR1 is DFQATT and CDR2 is SNEGSKA (reference sequence). The CDR3 sequence is 13 residues long. CDR3 DNA sequence: TGCAGTGCTAGTTATGGGGGGAACTATGGCTACGCCTTC. Translated: CSASYGGNYGYAF.

This clonotype occurred a few times. V is TRBV6-1 and J is TRBJ1-3; D gene unclear. V dropped 8 bases and J dropped 0 bases, with 11 bases sitting between them. The CDR3 runs 14 residues. The V gene's germline CDR1 is MNHNS and CDR2 SASEGT. The CDR3 DNA is TGTGCCAGCGAAGGCCGCTCCTCTGGAAACACCATATATTTT. It translates to CASEGRSSGNTIYF.

This clonotype came up a few times. This chain uses TRBV10-3 with TRBJ1-1, with 10 bases matching TRBD1. The CDR3 is 15 residues long. The V gene's germline CDR1 is ENHRY and CDR2 SYGVKD. Trimming removed 4 bases from V and 3 bases from J; junction bases left unmatched: 5. The CDR3: CAISGGDRGDTEAFF. As DNA, the CDR3 is TGTGCCATCAGTGGGGGGGACAGGGGAGACACTGAAGCTTTCTTT.

This clonotype was seen repeatedly, ten times or more. This chain uses TRBV7-6 with TRBJ2-3; D is possibly TRBD1 (6 bases). Germline loops: CDR1 SGHVS, CDR2 FNYEAQ. The CDR3 length is 14 residues. Trimming stripped 4 bases from V and 1 base from J, with 9 bases between. The CDR3 DNA sequence: TGTGCCAGCAGCTCACAGGGTGGCACAGATACGCAGTATTTT. This codes for CASSSQGGTDTQYF.

This chain joins TRBV6-2 or TRBV6-3 and TRBJ2-7; 10 positions match TRBD2. Germline V lookup: CDR1 MNHEY, CDR2 SVGEGT. The CDR3 has 15 residues. V was clipped by 4 bases and J by 3 bases; unmatched bases: 6. The chain's CDR3 is CASSSRTSGLYEQYF. The CDR3 bases are TGTGCCAGCAGTTCCCGGACTAGCGGACTCTACGAGCAGTACTTC.

Many counts were recorded for this clonotype. The chain links TRBV2 to TRBJ2-2; 8 bases map to TRBD2. Germline CDR1 is SNHLY and CDR2 is FYNNEI. V trimming: 7 bases; J trimming: 5 bases; junction bases outside the gene matches: 12. The CDR3 covers 16 residues. CDR3 DNA sequence: TGTGCCAGCACCGAGGGCGCGGGAGGAGGGACCGGGGAGCTGTTTTTT. Its translation is CASTEGAGGGTGELFF.

This clonotype was counted only a few times. An end of the junction differs from the germline gene, which may be a read error. V and J are TRBV7-7 and TRBJ2-3; maybe TRBD2 (6 bases). Germline CDR1 reads SSHAT; CDR2 reads FNYEAQ (reference sequence). The CDR3 is 16 residues long. The CDR3 region is CASSLGGDPHTDTQYF. CDR3 coding DNA: TGTGCTAGCAGCTTAGGCGGGGACCCACACACAGATACGCAGTATTTT.

This clonotype was detected many times. This chain joins TRBV27 and TRBJ1-1; 7 bases line up with TRBD1. With V trimmed by 7 bases and J by 1 base, 6 bases remained unmatched. Germline CDR1 reads MNHEY; CDR2 reads SMNVEV (reference sequence). This CDR3 has 14 amino acids. CDR3: CASKTGAQNTEAFF. The CDR3 DNA follows: TGTGCCAGCAAAACAGGGGCCCAGAACACTGAAGCTTTCTTT.

V usage is TRBV12-3 or TRBV12-4 and J usage is TRBJ2-1; D is tentatively TRBD1 or TRBD2 (5 bases each). Trimming shortened V by 7 bases and J by 9 bases, and 13 bases separated the two germline ends. This CDR3 has 12 residues. The CDR3 spells CASTKRGVEQFF. CDR3 sequence (DNA): TGTGCCAGCACTAAAAGAGGGGTTGAGCAGTTCTTC.